This entry features one T cell receptor beta chain sequence. Its antigen is unidentified. TCRdb keeps only in-frame clones here, not all; method: immunoSEQ multiplex PCR. This table holds some 130,000 clones, about 90% found once. The sample belongs to a study of T cell responses to AZD1222 COVID-19 vaccine. CDR3 length equals 14 residues. CDR1 and CDR2 (germline): LNHDA, SQIVND (reference sequence). The V end lost 5 bases, the J end lost 0 bases, and 10 bases lay between the germline ends. Study results and limitations: Females outnumbered males among donors, who were mostly white British; clonal diversity was possibly underestimated. Spike-specific TCR breadth and depth were elevated following two AZD1222 doses. Baseline serology detected seropositivity in only six or seven AZD1222 recipients.

The chain links TRBV19 to TRBJ2-5, with no clear D. The sample in question was peripheral blood, obtained on day 0 of AZD1222 vaccination. This sequence originates from an adult in good health. Here the CDR3 DNA reads TGTGCCAGTAGTCCGGCCAGAAACCAAGAGACCCAGTACTTC. Its translation is CASSPARNQETQYF. The variable domain in full, completed from reference TRBV19 and TRBJ2-5, reads DGGITQSPKYLFRKEGQNVTLSCEQNLNHDAMYWYRQDPGQGLRLIYYSQIVNDFQKGDIAEGYSVSREKKESFPLTVTSAQKNPTAFYLCASSPARNQETQYFGPGTRLLVL.